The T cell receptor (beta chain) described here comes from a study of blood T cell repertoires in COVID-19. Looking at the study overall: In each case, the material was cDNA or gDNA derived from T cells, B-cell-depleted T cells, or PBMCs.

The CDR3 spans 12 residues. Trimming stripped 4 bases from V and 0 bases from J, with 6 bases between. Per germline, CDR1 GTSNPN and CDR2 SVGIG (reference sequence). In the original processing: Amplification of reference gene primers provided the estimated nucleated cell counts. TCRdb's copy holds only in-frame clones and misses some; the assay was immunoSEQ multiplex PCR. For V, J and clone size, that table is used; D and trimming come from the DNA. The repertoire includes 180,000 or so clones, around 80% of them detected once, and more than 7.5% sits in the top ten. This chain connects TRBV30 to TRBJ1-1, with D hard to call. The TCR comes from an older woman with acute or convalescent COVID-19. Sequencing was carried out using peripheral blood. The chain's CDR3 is CAWKTVNTEAFF. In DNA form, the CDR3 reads TGTGCCTGGAAAACGGTGAACACTGAAGCTTTCTTT.